This T cell receptor (beta chain) originates from a study of identical twins. Study conclusions and caveats: With abundant cord blood beta clonotypes, insertions were fewer; memory repertoires showed no such pattern. Beta out-of-frame sequences showed weaker excess sharing between twins. Within monozygotic twins, out-of-frame TCR alpha sharing was underestimated by the models.

Germline lookup yields CDR1 DFQATT and CDR2 SNEGSKA (reference sequence). The CDR3 has 15 residues. J lost 4 bases, V lost 3 bases, and 10 bases had no gene match. In its sample, this clonotype was seen a few times. Its cognate antigen is unknown. Template switching, a step in the protocol, added a universal primer site, and cDNA carried unique molecular identifiers. MiXCR, applied by TCRdb to the 5' RACE reads, yields one record per CDR3 protein. The sample gives a few hundred thousand distinct CDR3 sequences, around 20% of which show up once; roughly 12% is in the top ten. This TCR came from a man aged 50 to 59 in good health. Specimen: naive T cells sorted from blood. The chain has TRBV20-1 and TRBJ2-7; 9 bases align to TRBD1. The CDR3 reads CSASSETGGLYEQYF. The CDR3 region has the DNA TGCAGTGCTAGCTCCGAGACAGGGGGGTTATACGAGCAGTACTTC.